This TCR beta chain was identified during a study of OX40 agonist ivuxolimab in advanced cancers. The CDR3 runs to 15 residues. Germline assignment: CDR1 SGHTA and CDR2 FQGNSA. V lost 7 bases to trimming and J lost 7 bases, with 20 bases between them. Study-wide points: Several nonresponders also turned out to have low normalized T-cell clonal expansion.

In its sample, this clone was seen once. Its antigen is not identified. Sequencing used immunoSEQ multiplex PCR; TCRdb keeps in-frame clones, though not all of them. Here the sample spans roughly 34,000 clones, around 90% being singletons. Patients with autoimmune history or systemic immunosuppression were excluded. The receptor was derived from an adult with an advanced solid tumor such as melanoma, head and neck, liver or kidney cancer. The chain recombines TRBV7-2 with TRBJ1-5; the D is unclear. Sequencing used CD4+ or CD8+ T cells sorted from blood, obtained in a trial of the OX40 agonist ivuxolimab. In DNA, the CDR3 is TGTGCCAGCATCCCCACAATGGGTTTCGGACAGCCCCAGCATTTT. Protein sequence: CASIPTMGFGQPQHF.